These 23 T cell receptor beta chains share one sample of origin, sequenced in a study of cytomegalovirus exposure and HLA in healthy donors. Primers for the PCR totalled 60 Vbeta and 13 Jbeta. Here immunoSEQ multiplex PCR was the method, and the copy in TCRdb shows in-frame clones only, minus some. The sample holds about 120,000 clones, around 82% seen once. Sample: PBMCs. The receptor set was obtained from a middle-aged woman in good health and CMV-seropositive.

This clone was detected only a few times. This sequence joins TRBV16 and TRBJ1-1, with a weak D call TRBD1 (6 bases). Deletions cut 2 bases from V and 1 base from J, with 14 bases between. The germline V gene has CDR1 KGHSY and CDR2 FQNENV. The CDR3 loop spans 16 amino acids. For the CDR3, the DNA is TGTGCCAGCAGCCAACCGGACAGCCCAGGGAACACTGAAGCTTTCTTT. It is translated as CASSQPDSPGNTEAFF.

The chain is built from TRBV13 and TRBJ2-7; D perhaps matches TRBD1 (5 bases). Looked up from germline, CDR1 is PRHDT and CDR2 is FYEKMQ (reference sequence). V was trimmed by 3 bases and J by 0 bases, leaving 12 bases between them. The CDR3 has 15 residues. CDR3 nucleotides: TGTGCCAGCAGCTTTGAACAGGAAAGCTCCTACGAGCAGTACTTC. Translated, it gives CASSFEQESSYEQYF.

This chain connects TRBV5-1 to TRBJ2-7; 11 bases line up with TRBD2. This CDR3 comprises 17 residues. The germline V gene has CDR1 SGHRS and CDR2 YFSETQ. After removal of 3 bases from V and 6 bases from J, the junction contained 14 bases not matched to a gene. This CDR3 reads CASSWGRGLAGVGEQYF. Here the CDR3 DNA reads TGCGCCAGCAGCTGGGGGCGCGGACTAGCGGGCGTCGGCGAGCAGTACTTC.

The CDR3 spells CASSSPVAGQWGTQYF. The CDR3 bases are TGTGCCAGCAGTTCGCCTGTAGCGGGACAGTGGGGGACCCAGTACTTC. V and J are TRBV28 and TRBJ2-5; a weak D match, TRBD2 (8 bases). Trimming pared 4 bases from V and 7 bases from J, leaving 22 bases between. This CDR3 region has 16 residues. Germline loops: CDR1 MDHEN, CDR2 SYDVKM.

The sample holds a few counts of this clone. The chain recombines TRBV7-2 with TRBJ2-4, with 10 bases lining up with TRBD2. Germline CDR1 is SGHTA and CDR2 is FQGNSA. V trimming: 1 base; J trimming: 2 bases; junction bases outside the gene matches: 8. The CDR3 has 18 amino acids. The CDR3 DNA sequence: TGTGCCAGCAGCTTAGTTGGTCCTAGCGGGAGTACCAAAAACATTCAGTACTTC. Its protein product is CASSLVGPSGSTKNIQYF.

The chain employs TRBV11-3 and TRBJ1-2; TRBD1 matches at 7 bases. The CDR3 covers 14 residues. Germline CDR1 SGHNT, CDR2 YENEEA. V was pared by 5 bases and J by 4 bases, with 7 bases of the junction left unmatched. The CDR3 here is CASSLTGIGYGYTF. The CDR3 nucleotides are TGTGCCAGCAGCCTGACAGGGATTGGCTATGGCTACACCTTC.

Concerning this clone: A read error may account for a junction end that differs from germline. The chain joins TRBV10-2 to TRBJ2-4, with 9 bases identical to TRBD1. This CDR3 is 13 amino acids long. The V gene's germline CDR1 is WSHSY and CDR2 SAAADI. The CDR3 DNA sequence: TGCGCCAGCAGTGAAGCCCTGGGACAGGGACAACGCTTC. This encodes CASSEALGQGQRF.

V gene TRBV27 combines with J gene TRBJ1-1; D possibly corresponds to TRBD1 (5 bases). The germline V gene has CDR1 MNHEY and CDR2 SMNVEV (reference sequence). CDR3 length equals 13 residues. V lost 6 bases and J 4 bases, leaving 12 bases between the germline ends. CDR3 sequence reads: CASRIGGSTEAFF. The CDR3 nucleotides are TGTGCCAGCAGAATCGGGGGAAGCACTGAAGCTTTCTTT.

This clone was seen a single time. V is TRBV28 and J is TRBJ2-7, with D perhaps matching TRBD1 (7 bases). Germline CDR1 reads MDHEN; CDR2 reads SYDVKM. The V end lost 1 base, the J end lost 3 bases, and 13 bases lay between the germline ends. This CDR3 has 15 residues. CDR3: CASSLFRGESYEQYF. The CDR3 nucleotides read TGTGCCAGCAGTTTATTCAGGGGGGAAAGCTACGAGCAGTACTTC.

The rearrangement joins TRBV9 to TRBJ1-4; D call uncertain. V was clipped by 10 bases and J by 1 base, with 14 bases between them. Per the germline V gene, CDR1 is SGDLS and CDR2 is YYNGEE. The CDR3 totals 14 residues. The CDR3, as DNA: TGTGCCTCCTCCCTACGAGGAACTAATGAAAAACTGTTTTTT. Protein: CASSLRGTNEKLFF.

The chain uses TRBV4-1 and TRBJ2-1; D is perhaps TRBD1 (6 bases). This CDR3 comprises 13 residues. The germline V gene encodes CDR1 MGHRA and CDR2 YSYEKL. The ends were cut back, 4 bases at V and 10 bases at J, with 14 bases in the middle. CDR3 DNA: TGCGCCAGCAGCCCGGGACATAGCAACGAGCAGTTCTTC. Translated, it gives CASSPGHSNEQFF.

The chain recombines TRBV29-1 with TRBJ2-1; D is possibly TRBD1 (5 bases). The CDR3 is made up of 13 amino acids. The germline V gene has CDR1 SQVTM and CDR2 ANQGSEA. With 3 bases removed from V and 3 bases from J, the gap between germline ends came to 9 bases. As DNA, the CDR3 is TGCAGCGTTGACAGGGAAGGCTACAATGAGCAGTTCTTC. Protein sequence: CSVDREGYNEQFF.

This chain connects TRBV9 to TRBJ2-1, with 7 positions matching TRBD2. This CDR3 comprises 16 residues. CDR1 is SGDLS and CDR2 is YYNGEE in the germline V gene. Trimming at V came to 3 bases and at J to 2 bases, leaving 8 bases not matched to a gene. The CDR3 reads CASSGESGKTYNEQFF. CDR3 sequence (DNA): TGTGCCAGCAGCGGTGAGAGCGGGAAGACCTACAATGAGCAGTTCTTC.

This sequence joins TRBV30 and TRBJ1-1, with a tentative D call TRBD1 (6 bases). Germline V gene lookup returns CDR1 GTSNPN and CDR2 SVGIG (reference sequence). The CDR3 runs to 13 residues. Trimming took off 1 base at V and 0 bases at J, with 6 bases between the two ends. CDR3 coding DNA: TGTGCCTGGAGTGACAGGGTGAACACTGAAGCTTTCTTT. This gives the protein CAWSDRVNTEAFF.

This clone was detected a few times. The CDR3 sequence: CASKGTSGYNEQFF. The DNA for the CDR3 is TGTGCCAGCAAAGGGACTAGCGGTTACAATGAGCAGTTCTTC. The chain recombines TRBV19 with TRBJ2-1; TRBD2 aligns across 11 bases. The V segment lost 9 bases and the J segment 4 bases; nucleotides outside the gene matches: 5. Germline CDR1 is LNHDA and CDR2 is SQIVND (reference sequence). This CDR3 comprises 14 residues.

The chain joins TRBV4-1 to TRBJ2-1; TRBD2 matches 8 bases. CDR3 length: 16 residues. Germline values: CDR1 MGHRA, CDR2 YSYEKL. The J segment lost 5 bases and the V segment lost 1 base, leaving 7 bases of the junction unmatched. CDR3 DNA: TGCGCCAGCAGCCAAGTGCTGGGACTAGTACACAATGAGCAGTTCTTC. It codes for CASSQVLGLVHNEQFF.

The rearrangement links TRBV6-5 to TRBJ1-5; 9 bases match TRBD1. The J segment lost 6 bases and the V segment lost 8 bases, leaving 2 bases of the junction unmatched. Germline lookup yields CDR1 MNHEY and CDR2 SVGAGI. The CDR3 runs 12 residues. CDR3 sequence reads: CASGTGIQPQHF. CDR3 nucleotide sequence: TGTGCCAGCGGGACAGGGATTCAGCCCCAGCATTTT.

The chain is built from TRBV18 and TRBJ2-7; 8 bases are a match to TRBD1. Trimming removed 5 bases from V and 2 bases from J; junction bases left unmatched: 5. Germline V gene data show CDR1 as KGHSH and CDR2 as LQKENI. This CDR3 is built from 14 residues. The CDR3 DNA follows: TGTGCCAGCTCATCTGGACAGGGCGCCTACGAGCAGTACTTC. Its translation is CASSSGQGAYEQYF.

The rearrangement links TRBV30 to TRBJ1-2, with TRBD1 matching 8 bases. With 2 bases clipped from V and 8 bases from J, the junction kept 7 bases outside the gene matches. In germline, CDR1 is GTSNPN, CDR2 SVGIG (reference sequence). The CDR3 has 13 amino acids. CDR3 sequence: CAWSIRTGRGYTF. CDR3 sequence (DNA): TGTGCCTGGAGTATTCGGACAGGGCGGGGCTACACCTTC. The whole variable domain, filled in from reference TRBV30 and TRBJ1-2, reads SQTIHQWPATLVQPVGSPLSLECTVEGTSNPNLYWYRQAAGRGLQLLFYSVGIGQISSEVPQNLSASRPQDRQFILSSKKLLLSDSGFYLCAWSIRTGRGYTFGSGTRLTVV.

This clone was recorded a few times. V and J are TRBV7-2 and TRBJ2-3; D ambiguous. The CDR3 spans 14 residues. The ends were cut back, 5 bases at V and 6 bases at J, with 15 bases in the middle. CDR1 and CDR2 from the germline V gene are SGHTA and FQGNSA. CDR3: CASSPLEAMDTQYF. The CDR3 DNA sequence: TGTGCCAGCAGCCCTCTCGAGGCAATGGATACGCAGTATTTT.

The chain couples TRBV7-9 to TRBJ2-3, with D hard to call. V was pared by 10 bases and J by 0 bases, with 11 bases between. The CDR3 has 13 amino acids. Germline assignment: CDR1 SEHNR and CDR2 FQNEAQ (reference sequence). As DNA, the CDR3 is TGTGCCAACGAACCAACTAGCACAGATACGCAGTATTTT. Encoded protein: CANEPTSTDTQYF. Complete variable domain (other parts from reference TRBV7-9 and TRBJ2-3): DTGVSQNPRHKITKRGQNVTFRCDPISEHNRLYWYRQTLGQGPEFLTYFQNEAQLEKSRLLSDRFSAERPKGSFSTLEIQRTEQGDSAMYLCANEPTSTDTQYFGPGTRLTVL.

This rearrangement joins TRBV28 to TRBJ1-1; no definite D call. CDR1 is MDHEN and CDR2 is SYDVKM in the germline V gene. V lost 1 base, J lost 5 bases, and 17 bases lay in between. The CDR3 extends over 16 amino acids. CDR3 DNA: TGTGCCAGCAGTTTATCCGCGGGGAACGTTAATACTGAAGCTTTCTTT. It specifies CASSLSAGNVNTEAFF.

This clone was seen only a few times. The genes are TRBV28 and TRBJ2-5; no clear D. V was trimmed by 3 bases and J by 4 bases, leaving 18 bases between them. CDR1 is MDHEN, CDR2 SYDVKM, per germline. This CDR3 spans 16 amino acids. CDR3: CASSFPPTVESETQYF. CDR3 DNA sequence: TGTGCCAGCAGTTTTCCCCCTACGGTAGAGTCAGAGACCCAGTACTTC.